Below, one T cell receptor beta chain is given with its context. The source of the sample is a study of OX40 agonist ivuxolimab in advanced cancers. The table came from immunoSEQ multiplex PCR; TCRdb's copy has only in-frame clones and leaves some out. This sample carries roughly 69,000 clones, 75% to 90% of them seen once, and the ten largest clones take 4% to 5%. Blood specimens came from baseline, cycle 4 day 1, and cycle 7 day 1. CDR1 and CDR2 (germline): KGHSH, LQKENI. V was shortened by 7 bases and J by 0 bases, with 16 bases between the two germline ends. The CDR3 length is 15 residues. This sequence originates from an adult with an advanced solid tumor such as melanoma, head and neck, liver or kidney cancer. The chain combines TRBV18 with TRBJ2-7; possibly TRBD1 or TRBD2 for D (6 bases each). The starting material was CD4+ or CD8+ T cells sorted from blood, obtained in a trial of the OX40 agonist ivuxolimab. The CDR3 loop is CASYSGDKSSYEQYF. Written as DNA, the CDR3 is TGTGCCAGCTATTCGGGGGACAAAAGCTCCTACGAGCAGTACTTC.